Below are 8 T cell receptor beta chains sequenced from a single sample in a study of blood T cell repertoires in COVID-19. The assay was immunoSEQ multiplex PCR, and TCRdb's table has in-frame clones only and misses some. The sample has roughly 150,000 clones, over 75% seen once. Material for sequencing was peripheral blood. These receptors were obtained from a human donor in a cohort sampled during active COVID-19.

DNA of the CDR3: TGTGCCAGCAGCTTTGAGGCGGAGGATACGCAGTATTTT. This encodes CASSFEAEDTQYF. The chain uses TRBV7-2 and TRBJ2-3; the D is unclear. The germline V gene encodes CDR1 SGHTA and CDR2 FQGNSA. The V end lost 3 bases, the J end lost 6 bases, and 10 bases lay between the germline ends. This CDR3 contains 13 residues.

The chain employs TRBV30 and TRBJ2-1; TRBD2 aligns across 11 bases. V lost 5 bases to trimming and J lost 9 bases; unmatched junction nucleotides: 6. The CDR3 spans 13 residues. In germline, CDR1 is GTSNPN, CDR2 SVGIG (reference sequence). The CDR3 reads CAWGVAGGFEQFF. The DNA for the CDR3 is TGTGCCTGGGGGGTAGCGGGAGGGTTTGAGCAGTTCTTC.

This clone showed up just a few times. CDR3 coding DNA: TGTGCCAGCAGTGAACCACCGGGACAGGGTGTAGAACTGTTTTTT. This sequence encodes CASSEPPGQGVELFF. V usage is TRBV2 and J usage is TRBJ1-4, with 9 bases aligning to TRBD1. The CDR3 has 15 residues. CDR1 is SNHLY, CDR2 FYNNEI, per germline. V lost 2 bases and J lost 12; bases outside the gene matches: 10.

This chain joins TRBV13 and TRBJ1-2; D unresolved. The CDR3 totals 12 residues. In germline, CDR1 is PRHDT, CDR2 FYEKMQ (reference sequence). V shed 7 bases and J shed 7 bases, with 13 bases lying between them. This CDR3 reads CASTSVVGGYTF. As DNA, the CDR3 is TGTGCCAGCACCAGCGTCGTGGGTGGCTACACCTTC.

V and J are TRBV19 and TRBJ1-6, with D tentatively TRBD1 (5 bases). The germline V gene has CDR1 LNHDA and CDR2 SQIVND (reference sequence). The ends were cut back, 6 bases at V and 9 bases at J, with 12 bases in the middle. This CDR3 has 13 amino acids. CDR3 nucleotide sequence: TGTGCCAGTAGGGACGTTAGGGGTTCACCCCTCCACTTT. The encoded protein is CASRDVRGSPLHF.

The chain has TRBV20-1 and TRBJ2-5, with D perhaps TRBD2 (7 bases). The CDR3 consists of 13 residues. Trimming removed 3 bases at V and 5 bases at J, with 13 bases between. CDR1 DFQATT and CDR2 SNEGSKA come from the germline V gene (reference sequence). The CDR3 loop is CSASLGGRETQYF. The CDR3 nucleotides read TGCAGTGCTAGTTTGGGGGGGCGGGAGACCCAGTACTTC.

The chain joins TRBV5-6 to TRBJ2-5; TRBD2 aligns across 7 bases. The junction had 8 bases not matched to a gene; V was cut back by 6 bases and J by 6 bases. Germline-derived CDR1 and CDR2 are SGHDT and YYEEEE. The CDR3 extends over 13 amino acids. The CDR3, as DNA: TGTGCCAGCATTCGAGGCGGGAGTAAGACCCAGTACTTC. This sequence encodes CASIRGGSKTQYF.

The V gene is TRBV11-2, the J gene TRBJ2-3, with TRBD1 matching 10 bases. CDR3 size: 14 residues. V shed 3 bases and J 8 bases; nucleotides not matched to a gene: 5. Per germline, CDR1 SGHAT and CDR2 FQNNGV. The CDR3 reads CASSLGQGRITQYF. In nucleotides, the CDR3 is TGTGCCAGCAGCTTGGGACAGGGGCGGATTACGCAGTATTTT.